The rows below give T cell receptor beta chains drawn from one sample of a study of cytomegalovirus exposure and HLA in healthy donors. The table came from immunoSEQ multiplex PCR; TCRdb's copy has only in-frame clones and leaves some out. Here the sample spans about 160,000 clones, roughly 84% being singletons. Sample: PBMCs. These receptors were collected from a man aged 45-65 years in good health and CMV-seropositive. CDR3s include the opening cysteine and the closing phenylalanine or tryptophan. The order of the fields is clone size, J gene, D gene, V gene, CDR3 DNA, CDR3 protein. The D gene is left open where the match is weak. A row's size may be missing; if present it is once, few, many or a size class.

clone size: -; J gene: TRBJ1-4; D gene: -; V gene: TRBV19; CDR3 DNA: TGTGCCAGTAGCGACAGTGCAACTAATGAAAAACTGTTTTTT; CDR3 protein: CASSDSATNEKLFF
clone size: few; J gene: TRBJ1-6; D gene: -; V gene: TRBV9; CDR3 DNA: TGTGCCAGCAGCGTAGCGGCGTCCACAGGCAATTCACCCCTCCACTTT; CDR3 protein: CASSVAASTGNSPLHF
clone size: -; J gene: TRBJ1-1; D gene: -; V gene: TRBV10-2; CDR3 DNA: TGCGCCAGCAGGTCGGGAGGGGGGGACACTGAAGCTTTCTTT; CDR3 protein: CASRSGGGDTEAFF
clone size: -; J gene: TRBJ1-2; D gene: -; V gene: TRBV5-1; CDR3 DNA: TGCGCCAGCAGCTCTGGACAGCTTACTAACTATGGCTACACCTTC; CDR3 protein: CASSSGQLTNYGYTF
clone size: -; J gene: TRBJ1-4; D gene: TRBD1; V gene: TRBV6-1; CDR3 DNA: TGTGCCAGCAGTGCCGGGACAGCTAATGAAAAACTGTTTTTT; CDR3 protein: CASSAGTANEKLFF
clone size: -; J gene: TRBJ1-3; D gene: -; V gene: TRBV19; CDR3 DNA: TGTGCCAGTAGTATCTTGCCCAGGGGCTCTGGAAACACCATATATTTT; CDR3 protein: CASSILPRGSGNTIYF
clone size: -; J gene: TRBJ1-5; D gene: TRBD1; V gene: TRBV6-6; CDR3 DNA: TGTGCCAGCAGTCCCGGACAGGGGGCTTACGGTCAGCCCCAGCATTTT; CDR3 protein: CASSPGQGAYGQPQHF
clone size: -; J gene: TRBJ2-1; D gene: TRBD2; V gene: TRBV19; CDR3 DNA: TGTGCCAGTAACCCCACGGGGGGGGCAGGTGAGCAGTTCTTC; CDR3 protein: CASNPTGGAGEQFF
clone size: once; J gene: TRBJ1-3; D gene: TRBD1; V gene: TRBV11-3; CDR3 DNA: TGTGCCAGCAGCCCTGGGACAGACCGTGGAAACACCATATATTTT; CDR3 protein: CASSPGTDRGNTIYF
clone size: -; J gene: TRBJ1-1; D gene: TRBD1; V gene: TRBV2; CDR3 DNA: TGTGCCAGCATAGGACAGGGGGCGCCGGGCACTGAAGCTTTCTTT; CDR3 protein: CASIGQGAPGTEAFF
clone size: -; J gene: TRBJ1-4; D gene: TRBD1; V gene: TRBV30; CDR3 DNA: TGTGCCTGGAGTGGGCACAGGGGAGTGGCCCCAGAAAAACTGTTTTTT; CDR3 protein: CAWSGHRGVAPEKLFF
clone size: -; J gene: TRBJ2-3; D gene: TRBD2; V gene: TRBV5-1; CDR3 DNA: TGCGCCAGCAGCTTGTTCCGCGGCGGGGGGCCAGATACGCAGTATTTT; CDR3 protein: CASSLFRGGGPDTQYF
clone size: once; J gene: TRBJ1-1; D gene: TRBD1; V gene: TRBV6-6; CDR3 DNA: TGTGCCAGCAGTTACCCCCAGGGGGCGGACACTGAAGCTTTCTTT; CDR3 protein: CASSYPQGADTEAFF
clone size: -; J gene: TRBJ1-1; D gene: -; V gene: TRBV21-1; CDR3 DNA: TGTGCCAGCAGCTCGTGGTTGAGTTTGAACACTGAAGCTTTCTTT; CDR3 protein: CASSSWLSLNTEAFF
clone size: -; J gene: TRBJ2-1; D gene: -; V gene: TRBV6-4; CDR3 DNA: TGTGCCAGCAGTGAAGGAGAGTACAATGAGCAGTTCTTC; CDR3 protein: CASSEGEYNEQFF
clone size: -; J gene: TRBJ2-5; D gene: -; V gene: TRBV7-7; CDR3 DNA: TGTGCCAGCAGCTCTTCGCGCGGGCCCCAAGAGACCCAGTACTTC; CDR3 protein: CASSSSRGPQETQYF
clone size: -; J gene: TRBJ2-3; D gene: TRBD2; V gene: TRBV2; CDR3 DNA: TGTGCCAGCAGTGAGGTGGGAGGGAAGGGAGATACGCAGTATTTT; CDR3 protein: CASSEVGGKGDTQYF
clone size: -; J gene: TRBJ2-3; D gene: -; V gene: TRBV4-1; CDR3 DNA: TGCGCCAGCAGCCAAGGTCTCGTCTCTAGCACAGATACGCAGTATTTT; CDR3 protein: CASSQGLVSSTDTQYF
clone size: -; J gene: TRBJ1-6; D gene: TRBD1; V gene: TRBV19; CDR3 DNA: TGTGCCAGTACCTCCTGGGACAGTACTAATTCACCCCTCCACTTT; CDR3 protein: CASTSWDSTNSPLHF
clone size: -; J gene: TRBJ2-2; D gene: TRBD2; V gene: TRBV9; CDR3 DNA: TGTGCCAGCAGCGCAATAGCGGGGGGGTCCACCGGGGAGCTGTTTTTT; CDR3 protein: CASSAIAGGSTGELFF
clone size: few; J gene: TRBJ2-3; D gene: -; V gene: TRBV6-5; CDR3 DNA: TGTGCCAGCAGTCCCCGGACAGCTAGCACAGATACGCAGTATTTT; CDR3 protein: CASSPRTASTDTQYF
clone size: -; J gene: TRBJ2-7; D gene: TRBD1; V gene: TRBV6-4; CDR3 DNA: TGTGCCAGCAGTGAACAGGGGAAGGGGAACTACGAGCAGTACTTC; CDR3 protein: CASSEQGKGNYEQYF
clone size: -; J gene: TRBJ1-1; D gene: -; V gene: TRBV27; CDR3 DNA: TGTGCCAGCACCCCAGCGGCGGGGGCAATAGCTTTCTTT; CDR3 protein: CASTPAAGAIAFF
clone size: -; J gene: TRBJ1-5; D gene: -; V gene: TRBV30; CDR3 DNA: TGTGCCTGGAACCAAGGGAGTAGCAATCAGCCCCAGCATTTT; CDR3 protein: CAWNQGSSNQPQHF
clone size: -; J gene: TRBJ1-1; D gene: -; V gene: TRBV7-8; CDR3 DNA: TGTGCCAGCAGCTACTACACTGAAGCTTTCTTT; CDR3 protein: CASSYYTEAFF
clone size: -; J gene: TRBJ2-1; D gene: TRBD1; V gene: TRBV5-1; CDR3 DNA: TGCGCCAGCAGCATACAGGGGGTTTCCTACAATGAGCAGTTCTTC; CDR3 protein: CASSIQGVSYNEQFF
clone size: -; J gene: TRBJ2-5; D gene: TRBD2; V gene: TRBV5-1; CDR3 DNA: TGCGCCAGCAGCCTCCAATGGACTAGCGGACAAGAGACCCAGTACTTC; CDR3 protein: CASSLQWTSGQETQYF
clone size: -; J gene: TRBJ2-7; D gene: TRBD2; V gene: TRBV19; CDR3 DNA: TGTGCCAGTAGTAACGGGCTAGCGGGGGGGCCGTCCTACGAGCAGTACTTC; CDR3 protein: CASSNGLAGGPSYEQYF
clone size: -; J gene: TRBJ2-5; D gene: -; V gene: TRBV18; CDR3 DNA: TGTGCCAGCTCCGGGGCGGGGGCCTTAACCCAAGAGACCCAGTACTTC; CDR3 protein: CASSGAGALTQETQYF
clone size: -; J gene: TRBJ1-4; D gene: TRBD1; V gene: TRBV27; CDR3 DNA: TGTGCCAGCAGTCGCCAGGGGGGCCGGGTGTTTTTT; CDR3 protein: CASSRQGGRVFF
clone size: few; J gene: TRBJ2-3; D gene: TRBD2; V gene: TRBV5-8; CDR3 DNA: TGTGCCAGCAGCGCCGGGACTAGCGGGGGCACAGATACGCAGTATTTT; CDR3 protein: CASSAGTSGGTDTQYF
clone size: -; J gene: TRBJ2-5; D gene: TRBD1; V gene: TRBV10-2; CDR3 DNA: TGCGCCAGCAGAACGATGACAGGGCAGTACTTC; CDR3 protein: CASRTMTGQYF
clone size: medium-sized; J gene: TRBJ2-3; D gene: TRBD1; V gene: TRBV2; CDR3 DNA: TGTGCCAGCGGAGGAGTGGGGACAGCCGTCTTAACTAGCACAGATACGCAGTATTTT; CDR3 protein: CASGGVGTAVLTSTDTQYF
clone size: -; J gene: TRBJ2-2; D gene: TRBD1; V gene: TRBV7-8; CDR3 DNA: TGTGCCAGCAGCTTAGTTGGGACAGGGGTTTCCGGGGAGCTGTTTTTT; CDR3 protein: CASSLVGTGVSGELFF
clone size: -; J gene: TRBJ2-2; D gene: TRBD2; V gene: TRBV7-2; CDR3 DNA: TGTGCCAGCAGCTTAGGGAGCCTAGCGGGAGTCGGGGAGCTGTTTTTT; CDR3 protein: CASSLGSLAGVGELFF
clone size: -; J gene: TRBJ2-7; D gene: TRBD1; V gene: TRBV19; CDR3 DNA: TGTGCCAGTAGTCCCCGACAGGGTTACGAGCAGTACTTC; CDR3 protein: CASSPRQGYEQYF
clone size: -; J gene: TRBJ2-7; D gene: TRBD1; V gene: TRBV4-1; CDR3 DNA: TGCGCCAGCAGCCAGGTCGGGACAGGGGTCTACGAGCAGTACTTC; CDR3 protein: CASSQVGTGVYEQYF
clone size: -; J gene: TRBJ2-1; D gene: TRBD2; V gene: TRBV9; CDR3 DNA: TGTGCCAGCAGCGTAGAAAGCGGGAGAGCGCACAATGAGCAGTTCTTC; CDR3 protein: CASSVESGRAHNEQFF
clone size: -; J gene: TRBJ2-5; D gene: -; V gene: TRBV7-9; CDR3 DNA: TGTGCCAGCAGCACCCAGGTGTACCAAGAGACCCAGTACTTC; CDR3 protein: CASSTQVYQETQYF
clone size: -; J gene: TRBJ2-7; D gene: -; V gene: TRBV7-6; CDR3 DNA: TGTGCCAGCAGCTTAGAGGCCGGGGTCGGTTACGAGCAGTACTTC; CDR3 protein: CASSLEAGVGYEQYF
clone size: -; J gene: TRBJ2-1; D gene: TRBD1; V gene: TRBV11-3; CDR3 DNA: TGTGCCAGTAGTGACAGGGTTTACAATGAGCAGTTCTTC; CDR3 protein: CASSDRVYNEQFF
clone size: -; J gene: TRBJ1-1; D gene: -; V gene: TRBV5-1; CDR3 DNA: TGCGCCAGCAGCTTAGCGGGGCAGGAGATGAACACTGAAGCTTTCTTT; CDR3 protein: CASSLAGQEMNTEAFF
clone size: -; J gene: TRBJ2-5; D gene: -; V gene: TRBV11-1; CDR3 DNA: TGTGCCAGCAGCTTAGGACAGCTTAGGCAGGCTGAACAAGAGACCCAGTACTTC; CDR3 protein: CASSLGQLRQAEQETQYF
clone size: once; J gene: TRBJ1-2; D gene: -; V gene: TRBV11-2; CDR3 DNA: TGTGCCAGCAGCTTAAGAACATACTATGGCTACACCTTC; CDR3 protein: CASSLRTYYGYTF
clone size: -; J gene: TRBJ2-7; D gene: TRBD1; V gene: TRBV5-1; CDR3 DNA: TGCGCCAGCAGCCGCCCGGGACAGTCTGACGAGCAGTACTTC; CDR3 protein: CASSRPGQSDEQYF
clone size: -; J gene: TRBJ1-5; D gene: TRBD1; V gene: TRBV27; CDR3 DNA: TGTGCCAGCAGTCCCGACAGGGGCAATCAGCCCCAGCATTTT; CDR3 protein: CASSPDRGNQPQHF
clone size: -; J gene: TRBJ2-5; D gene: TRBD2; V gene: TRBV5-1; CDR3 DNA: TGCGCCAGCAGAAAAGCGGGAGTAGGAGAGACCCAGTACTTC; CDR3 protein: CASRKAGVGETQYF
clone size: -; J gene: TRBJ2-1; D gene: -; V gene: TRBV4-1; CDR3 DNA: TGCGCCAGCAGCCAAGATTTGGGCCGTCGGAATGAGCAGTTCTTC; CDR3 protein: CASSQDLGRRNEQFF
clone size: few; J gene: TRBJ1-1; D gene: -; V gene: TRBV7-9; CDR3 DNA: TGTGCCAGCAGCTCTGGGTGGGGAGGGGACACTGAAGCTTTCTTT; CDR3 protein: CASSSGWGGDTEAFF
clone size: -; J gene: TRBJ2-1; D gene: -; V gene: TRBV1; CDR3 DNA: TGCACCAGCAGCCAAGCGGGCGGGGGGGTGTTCTTC; CDR3 protein: CTSSQAGGGVFF
clone size: few; J gene: TRBJ1-5; D gene: -; V gene: TRBV5-6; CDR3 DNA: TGTGCCAGCAGCTTATGGAGACGGAGCGATCAGCCCCAGCATTTT; CDR3 protein: CASSLWRRSDQPQHF
clone size: -; J gene: TRBJ1-1; D gene: -; V gene: TRBV6-6; CDR3 DNA: TGTGCCACGGCCGTTGCGGGGTCTGAAGCTTTCTTT; CDR3 protein: CATAVAGSEAFF
clone size: -; J gene: TRBJ1-4; D gene: -; V gene: TRBV9; CDR3 DNA: TGTGCCAGCAGCCCCAGACAGTCAACTAATGAAAAACTGTTTTTT; CDR3 protein: CASSPRQSTNEKLFF
clone size: -; J gene: TRBJ1-4; D gene: TRBD1; V gene: TRBV5-6; CDR3 DNA: TGTGCCAGCAGCCAGGGGGCGACTAATGAAAAACTGTTTTTT; CDR3 protein: CASSQGATNEKLFF